This T cell receptor beta chain was captured by sequencing in a study of blood T cell repertoires in COVID-19. Background on the study: Sources were T cells, B-cell-depleted T cells, or PBMCs; the material itself was cDNA or gDNA.

Clones were read by immunoSEQ multiplex PCR, and TCRdb kept only the in-frame ones, dropping some. The table shows about 290,000 clones, with roughly 91% occurring only once. Germline assignment: CDR1 MNHNY and CDR2 SVGAGI (reference sequence). The CDR3 totals 15 residues. V was pared by 2 bases and J by 5 bases, with 7 bases of the junction left unmatched. Patients from Seattle were sampled longitudinally, starting during active infection. Specimen: peripheral blood. The TCR was taken from a woman in her 30s with COVID-19, enrolled during active disease. This chain connects TRBV6-6 to TRBJ2-7, with 9 bases aligning to TRBD1. DNA of the CDR3: TGTGCCAGCAGTTACCCGACAGGACAGGGGCACGAGCAGTACTTC. The encoded protein is CASSYPTGQGHEQYF.